A selection of T cell receptor beta chains follows, all from one sample in a study of T cell responses to AZD1222 COVID-19 vaccine. Clones were sequenced by immunoSEQ multiplex PCR, and TCRdb holds only the in-frame ones, with some missing. The table lists tens of thousands of clones, 60% to 85% of them singletons. This material consisted of peripheral blood, taken on day 0 of AZD1222 vaccination. The receptors stem from an adult in good health. Each CDR3 is given with its conserved first and last residue. The order of the fields is CDR3 length, D gene, V gene, J gene, clone size, CDR3 protein, CDR3 DNA. A D gene is named only where the DNA matches it firmly. Size is omitted from some rows. Given values are once, few, many or a class for expanded clones.

>13|.|TRBV19|TRBJ1-4|.
CATRNGANEKLFF
TGTGCCACCCGAAACGGGGCTAATGAAAAACTGTTTTTT
>17|TRBD1|TRBV11-2|TRBJ1-2|few
CASSEGTGNGGNYGYTF
TGTGCCAGCAGCGAAGGGACAGGGAATGGAGGGAACTATGGCTACACCTTC
>16|.|TRBV19|TRBJ1-2|.
CASTPGRETPSYGYTF
TGTGCCAGTACCCCGGGGAGGGAAACCCCCTCCTATGGCTACACCTTC
>17|TRBD2|TRBV5-6|TRBJ2-5|.
CASSSTSGGPLQETQYF
TGTGCCAGCAGCTCGACTAGCGGGGGGCCGCTTCAAGAGACCCAGTACTTC
>13|.|TRBV20-1|TRBJ1-1|.
CSASPGGNTEAFF
TGCAGTGCTAGTCCCGGGGGGAACACTGAAGCTTTCTTT
>14|.|TRBV14|TRBJ2-1|.
CASSPWGGSGEQFF
TGTGCCAGCAGCCCCTGGGGTGGCTCGGGGGAGCAGTTCTTC
>15|TRBD1|TRBV5-5|TRBJ2-3|.
CASSLDRGATDTQYF
TGTGCCAGCAGCTTGGACAGGGGTGCCACAGATACGCAGTATTTT
>14|.|TRBV5-1|TRBJ1-4|.
CASSLRPNNEKLFF
TGCGCCAGCAGCTTGAGGCCCAATAATGAAAAACTGTTTTTT
>15|TRBD1|TRBV6-5|TRBJ2-7|.
CASRNDREVSNEQYF
TGTGCCAGCAGAAACGACAGGGAAGTTTCGAACGAGCAGTACTTC
>16|TRBD1|TRBV6-6|TRBJ1-5|few
CASSLETGYRNQPQHF
TGTGCCAGCAGTTTAGAGACAGGGTATAGAAATCAGCCCCAGCATTTT
>15|TRBD1|TRBV11-2|TRBJ2-7|once
CASSDRNRGLWEQYF
TGTGCCAGCTCCGACCGGAACAGGGGATTATGGGAGCAGTACTTC
>14|.|TRBV9|TRBJ1-6|.
CASSVSIGDSPLHF
TGTGCCAGCAGCGTATCTATCGGAGATTCACCCCTCCACTTT
>13|.|TRBV5-5|TRBJ2-6|.
CASSGGGANVLTF
TGTGCCAGCAGCGGTGGAGGGGCCAACGTCCTGACTTTC
>14|.|TRBV6-5|TRBJ2-3|.
CASTPGEPTDTQYF
TGTGCCAGCACCCCTGGGGAGCCCACAGATACGCAGTATTTT
>14|.|TRBV5-1|TRBJ2-5|.
CASSMGSTVETQYF
TGCGCCAGCAGCATGGGGAGTACCGTGGAGACCCAGTACTTC
>15|.|TRBV7-9|TRBJ2-3|.
CASSSMGGGKDTQYF
TGTGCCAGCAGCTCAATGGGAGGGGGCAAAGATACGCAGTATTTT
>13|.|TRBV18|TRBJ1-5|.
CASSDGSNQPQHF
TGTGCCAGCTCAGATGGTAGCAATCAGCCCCAGCATTTT
>16|TRBD1|TRBV30|TRBJ1-3|.
CAWNKGTAGKGNTIYF
TGTGCCTGGAACAAAGGGACAGCGGGAAAAGGAAACACCATATATTTT
>12|.|TRBV10-3|TRBJ2-3|once
CAISELTDTQYF
TGTGCCATCAGTGAACTTACGGATACGCAGTATTTT
>11|.|TRBV19|TRBJ2-1|.
CASWGYNEQFF
TGTGCCTCCTGGGGCTACAATGAGCAGTTCTTC
>14|.|TRBV11-2|TRBJ1-6|few
CASSPELGDSPLHF
TGTGCCAGCAGCCCCGAGTTGGGAGATTCACCCCTCCACTTT
>13|.|TRBV7-9|TRBJ1-2|.
CASSLVPRNGYTF
TGTGCCAGCAGCTTAGTCCCCCGTAATGGCTACACCTTC
>16|.|TRBV19|TRBJ1-6|.
CASSIQTSSYNSPLHF
TGTGCCAGTAGTATTCAGACGAGCTCCTATAATTCACCCCTCCACTTT
>16|TRBD1|TRBV4-1|TRBJ1-2|few
CASSQPDRDFNYGYTF
TGCGCCAGCAGCCAACCTGACAGGGATTTTAACTATGGCTACACCTTC
>11|.|TRBV3-1/TRBV3-2|TRBJ1-4|.
CASSQVGTKHF
TGTGCCAGCAGCCAAGTAGGGACGAAGCATTTT
>14|.|TRBV7-9|TRBJ2-2|.
CASSATWGTGELFF
TGTGCCAGCAGCGCGACTTGGGGGACCGGGGAGCTGTTTTTT
>15|TRBD1|TRBV7-9|TRBJ2-1|.
CASSLGWDRGNEQFF
TGTGCCAGCAGCTTAGGTTGGGACAGGGGAAATGAGCAGTTCTTC
>16|TRBD2|TRBV19|TRBJ2-6|.
CASSGGLPSGANVLTF
TGTGCCAGTAGTGGGGGACTACCCTCTGGGGCCAACGTCCTGACTTTC
>13|.|TRBV5-1|TRBJ2-5|few
CASKRDSQETQYF
TGCGCCAGCAAAAGAGACAGCCAAGAGACCCAGTACTTC
>15|.|TRBV10-3|TRBJ2-2|.
CAILVGQAGTGELFF
TGTGCCATTTTAGTCGGACAGGCGGGGACCGGGGAGCTGTTTTTT
>13|.|TRBV6-5|TRBJ1-6|.
CASQDTYNSPLHF
TGTGCCAGCCAGGACACTTATAATTCACCCCTCCACTTT
>16|.|TRBV5-8|TRBJ2-2|.
CASSLLSRRNTGELFF
TGTGCCAGCAGCTTGCTCTCACGACGGAACACCGGGGAGCTGTTTTTT
>15|TRBD1|TRBV6-2/TRBV6-3|TRBJ1-1|.
CASSRDRGLSSEAFF
TGTGCCAGCAGTCGGGACAGGGGTTTGAGCTCTGAAGCTTTCTTT
>16|TRBD1|TRBV10-3|TRBJ1-1|.
CAISSSMGTGATEAFF
TGTGCCATCAGTTCCTCGATGGGGACAGGGGCTACTGAAGCTTTCTTT
>15|.|TRBV11-2|TRBJ2-5|few
CASSSGRGVGETQYF
TGTGCCAGCAGCTCCGGTAGGGGAGTTGGGGAGACCCAGTACTTC
>16|TRBD1|TRBV18|TRBJ1-5|.
CASSPQGQGIDQPQHF
TGTGCCAGCTCACCCCAGGGACAGGGGATTGATCAGCCCCAGCATTTT
>16|.|TRBV7-6|TRBJ2-2|once
CASSFTGTTGTGELFF
TGTGCCAGCAGCTTTACGGGGACGACGGGCACCGGGGAGCTGTTTTTT
>15|TRBD1|TRBV6-1|TRBJ1-2|.
CASSEMTGTSYGYTF
TGTGCCAGCAGTGAAATGACAGGGACGAGCTATGGCTACACCTTC
>12|.|TRBV19|TRBJ2-1|few
CASSKRVEEQFF
TGTGCCAGTAGTAAACGGGTGGAGGAGCAGTTCTTC
>15|TRBD2|TRBV7-7|TRBJ2-5|.
CASSRLAGDQETQYF
TGTGCTAGCAGTAGACTAGCGGGGGACCAAGAGACCCAGTACTTC
>17|TRBD2|TRBV29-1|TRBJ2-3|.
CSVDWLAGGRSTDTQYF
TGCAGCGTTGATTGGCTAGCGGGGGGCCGAAGCACAGATACGCAGTATTTT
>17|.|TRBV18|TRBJ1-1|once
CASSPRSYQGSNTEAFF
TGTGCCAGCTCACCACGGTCCTATCAGGGGTCGAACACTGAAGCTTTCTTT
>14|.|TRBV5-4|TRBJ1-3|.
CASSSGGWGNTIYF
TGTGCCAGCAGTTCGGGGGGTTGGGGAAACACCATATATTTT
>14|.|TRBV18|TRBJ2-7|.
CASSPGRGVVEQYF
TGTGCCAGCTCACCCGGCAGGGGGGTGGTCGAGCAGTACTTC
>15|.|TRBV6-2/TRBV6-3|TRBJ1-6|.
CASSYGAAADSPLHF
TGTGCCAGCAGTTACGGGGCGGCAGCTGATTCACCCCTCCACTTT